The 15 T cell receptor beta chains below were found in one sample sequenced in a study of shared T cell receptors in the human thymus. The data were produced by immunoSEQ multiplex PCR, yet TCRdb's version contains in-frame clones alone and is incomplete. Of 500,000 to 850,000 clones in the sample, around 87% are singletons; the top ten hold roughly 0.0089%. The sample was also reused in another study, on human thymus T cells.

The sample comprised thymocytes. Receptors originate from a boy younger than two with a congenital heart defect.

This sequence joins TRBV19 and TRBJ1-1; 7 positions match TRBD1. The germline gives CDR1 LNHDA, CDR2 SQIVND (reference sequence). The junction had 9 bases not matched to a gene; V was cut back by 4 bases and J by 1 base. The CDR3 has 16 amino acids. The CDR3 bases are TGTGCCAGTAGTACCCTCCGTGAGGGGGCGAACACTGAAGCTTTCTTT. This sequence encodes CASSTLREGANTEAFF.

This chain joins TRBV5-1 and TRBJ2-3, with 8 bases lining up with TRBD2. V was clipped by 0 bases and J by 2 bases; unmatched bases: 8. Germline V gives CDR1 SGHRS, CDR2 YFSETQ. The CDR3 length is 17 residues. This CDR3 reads CASSLGAGGRPTDTQYF. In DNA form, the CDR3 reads TGCGCCAGCAGCTTGGGGGCGGGGGGCCGCCCCACAGATACGCAGTATTTT.

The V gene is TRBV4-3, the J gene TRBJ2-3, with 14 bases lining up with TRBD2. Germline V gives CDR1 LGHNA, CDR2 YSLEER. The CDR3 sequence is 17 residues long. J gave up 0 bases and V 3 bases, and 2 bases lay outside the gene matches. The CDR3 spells CASSHRLAGGSTDTQYF. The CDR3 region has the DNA TGCGCCAGCAGCCACAGACTAGCGGGAGGGAGCACAGATACGCAGTATTTT.

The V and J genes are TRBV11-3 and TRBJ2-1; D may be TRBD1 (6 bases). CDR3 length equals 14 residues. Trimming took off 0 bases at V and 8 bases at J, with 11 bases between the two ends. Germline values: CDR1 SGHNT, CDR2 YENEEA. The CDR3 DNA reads TGTGCCAGCAGCTTAGACAAGGGGGAGTATGAGCAGTTCTTC. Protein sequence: CASSLDKGEYEQFF.

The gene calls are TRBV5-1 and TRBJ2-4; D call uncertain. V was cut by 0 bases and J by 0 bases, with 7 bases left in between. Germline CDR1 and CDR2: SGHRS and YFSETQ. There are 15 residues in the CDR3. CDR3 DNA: TGCGCCAGCAGCTTGGGGCGGCGAGCCAAAAACATTCAGTACTTC. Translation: CASSLGRRAKNIQYF.

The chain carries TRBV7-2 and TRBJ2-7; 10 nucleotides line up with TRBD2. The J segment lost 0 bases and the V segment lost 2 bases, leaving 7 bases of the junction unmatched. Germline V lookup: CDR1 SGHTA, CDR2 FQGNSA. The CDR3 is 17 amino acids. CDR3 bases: TGTGCCAGCAGCTTACGAGCGGGAGGGGGGGTCTCCTACGAGCAGTACTTC. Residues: CASSLRAGGGVSYEQYF.

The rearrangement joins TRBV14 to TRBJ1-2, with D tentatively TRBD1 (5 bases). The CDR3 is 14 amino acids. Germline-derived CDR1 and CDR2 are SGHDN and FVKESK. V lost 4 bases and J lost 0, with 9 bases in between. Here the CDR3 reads CASSPTVANYGYTF. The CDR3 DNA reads TGTGCCAGCAGCCCGACAGTAGCTAACTATGGCTACACCTTC. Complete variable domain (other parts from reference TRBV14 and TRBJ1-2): EAGVTQFPSHSVIEKGQTVTLRCDPISGHDNLYWYRRVMGKEIKFLLHFVKESKQDESGMPNNRFLAERTGGTYSTLKVQPAELEDSGVYFCASSPTVANYGYTFGSGTRLTVV.

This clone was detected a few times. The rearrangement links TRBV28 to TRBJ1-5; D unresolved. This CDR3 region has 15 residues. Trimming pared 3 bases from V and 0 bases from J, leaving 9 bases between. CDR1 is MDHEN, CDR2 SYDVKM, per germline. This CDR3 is CASSFPGYSNQPQHF. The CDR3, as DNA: TGTGCCAGCAGTTTTCCCGGGTATAGCAATCAGCCCCAGCATTTT.

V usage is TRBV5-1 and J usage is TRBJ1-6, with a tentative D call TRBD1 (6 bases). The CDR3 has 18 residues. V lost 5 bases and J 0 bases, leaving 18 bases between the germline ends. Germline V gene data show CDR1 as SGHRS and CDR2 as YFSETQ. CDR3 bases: TGCGCCAGCAGAATAGCCCCCCGGACAGACTCCTATAATTCACCCCTCCACTTT. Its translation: CASRIAPRTDSYNSPLHF.

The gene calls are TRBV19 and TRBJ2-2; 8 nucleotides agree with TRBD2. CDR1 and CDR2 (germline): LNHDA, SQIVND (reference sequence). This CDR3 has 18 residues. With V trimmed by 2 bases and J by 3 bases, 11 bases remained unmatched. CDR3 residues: CASSISEFSGADTGELFF. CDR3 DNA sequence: TGTGCCAGTAGTATATCGGAATTTAGCGGGGCAGACACCGGGGAGCTGTTTTTT.

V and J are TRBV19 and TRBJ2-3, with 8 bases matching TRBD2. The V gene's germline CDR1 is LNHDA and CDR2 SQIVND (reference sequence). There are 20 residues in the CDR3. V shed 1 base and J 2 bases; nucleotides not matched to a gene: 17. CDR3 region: CASSIALRTSGEPYTDTQYF. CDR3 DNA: TGTGCCAGTAGTATAGCCCTCCGAACTAGCGGCGAACCGTACACAGATACGCAGTATTTT. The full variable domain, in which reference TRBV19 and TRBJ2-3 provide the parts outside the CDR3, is DGGITQSPKYLFRKEGQNVTLSCEQNLNHDAMYWYRQDPGQGLRLIYYSQIVNDFQKGDIAEGYSVSREKKESFPLTVTSAQKNPTAFYLCASSIALRTSGEPYTDTQYFGPGTRLTVL.

This CDR3 reads CASSYNISRGRGSYEQYF. In nucleotides, the CDR3 is TGTGCCAGCAGCTATAACATATCCCGGGGCAGGGGCTCCTACGAGCAGTACTTC. The chain couples TRBV28 to TRBJ2-7, with D possibly TRBD1 on 6 matching bases. The CDR3 extends over 18 amino acids. In germline, CDR1 is MDHEN, CDR2 SYDVKM. V lost 6 bases and J lost 0, with 24 bases in between.

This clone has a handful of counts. The CDR3 here is CASRQPGLAGVLQYF. Written as DNA, the CDR3 is TGTGCCAGCAGACAACCGGGACTAGCGGGAGTCTTACAGTACTTC. The chain uses TRBV27 and TRBJ2-7; 14 bases align to TRBD2. CDR1 and CDR2 from the germline V gene are MNHEY and SMNVEV (reference sequence). The CDR3 consists of 15 residues. V dropped 6 bases and J dropped 10; count of bases not matched to a gene: 11.

The CDR3 DNA follows: TGTGCCAGCAGCTTATCCGACAGGGGACTTGGCTACACCTTC. This encodes CASSLSDRGLGYTF. The chain is built from TRBV7-2 and TRBJ1-2; TRBD1 matches 8 bases. The CDR3 runs 14 residues. Germline assignment: CDR1 SGHTA and CDR2 FQGNSA. Germline trimming cut 2 bases from V and 7 bases from J; bases unmatched to any gene: 6.

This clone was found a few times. The CDR3 DNA reads TGTGCCAGCAGCTTGGATCCTCTAGCGGGGAGGGATGAGCAGTTCTTC. It encodes CASSLDPLAGRDEQFF. The chain employs TRBV5-4 and TRBJ2-1, with TRBD2 identical over 9 bases. Germline V lookup: CDR1 SGHNT, CDR2 YYREEE (reference sequence). This CDR3 is built from 16 residues. Unmatched junction bases numbered 9, after V lost 0 bases and J lost 8 bases.